Following are 13 T cell receptor beta chains from one sample sequenced in a study of T cells in Graves' hyperthyroidism and ophthalmopathy. The investigators amplified TCR beta CDR3 regions from RNA transcripts. Using the HTBI primer set, a first-round RT-PCR was run on the TCR CDR3. TCRdb redid the calling of the multiplex PCR reads with MiXCR, one entry per CDR3 protein. The sample includes 300,000 to 450,000 distinct CDR3 sequences, about 13% of them seen just once. Sequencing was done on a sample of blood. The receptors here all came from a man aged 30 to 39 with Graves' hyperthyroidism that later progressed to Graves' ophthalmopathy.

This clonotype has a count of ten or more. The V gene is TRBV20-1, the J gene TRBJ1-5, with unresolved D. Germline CDR1 DFQATT, CDR2 SNEGSKA (reference sequence). The V end lost 6 bases, the J end lost 5 bases, and 11 bases lay between the germline ends. This CDR3 comprises 12 residues. The CDR3 region is CSAQTPDQPQHF. The CDR3 DNA reads TGCAGTGCCCAGACCCCAGATCAGCCCCAGCATTTT.

This clonotype was recorded at least ten times. The chain recombines TRBV11-2 with TRBJ1-1, with D hard to call. The CDR3 loop spans 11 amino acids. With 7 bases removed from V and 8 bases from J, the gap between germline ends came to 11 bases. CDR1 SGHAT and CDR2 FQNNGV come from the germline V gene. CDR3 loop: CASTSGGEAFF. CDR3 in DNA: TGTGCCAGCACCTCGGGCGGCGAAGCTTTCTTT.

This clonotype was counted ten times or more. The gene calls are TRBV20-1 and TRBJ1-2, with D possibly being TRBD1 (6 bases). The CDR3 spans 14 residues. V lost 3 bases to trimming and J lost 4 bases, with 15 bases between them. Germline CDR1 is DFQATT and CDR2 is SNEGSKA (reference sequence). The CDR3 sequence is CSARDTGQSYGYTF. CDR3 coding DNA: TGCAGTGCTAGGGATACGGGACAATCCTATGGCTACACCTTC.

Of note for this clonotype: A read error is possible here, since a much larger clone lies one base away. CDR3 nucleotides: TGTGCCAGCAGCTTAGAGAACTACGAGCAGTACTTC. Translating gives CASSLENYEQYF. The chain recombines TRBV7-9 with TRBJ2-7; D is ambiguous. The CDR3 is made up of 12 amino acids. The germline V gene has CDR1 SEHNR and CDR2 FQNEAQ (reference sequence). The V end lost 1 base, the J end lost 3 bases, and 4 bases lay between the germline ends. Together with reference TRBV7-9 and TRBJ2-7, the CDR3 gives the full variable domain: DTGVSQNPRHKITKRGQNVTFRCDPISEHNRLYWYRQTLGQGPEFLTYFQNEAQLEKSRLLSDRFSAERPKGSFSTLEIQRTEQGDSAMYLCASSLENYEQYFGPGTRLTVT.

This clonotype has only a few counts. The CDR3 coding sequence is TGTGCCAGCAACCCAGCCCCAACGGGGGGGGCCCCCGGGGAGCTGTTTTTT. Amino acids: CASNPAPTGGAPGELFF. The chain recombines TRBV6-1 with TRBJ2-2; 8 nucleotides match TRBD2. Germline V gives CDR1 MNHNS, CDR2 SASEGT. The length of the CDR3 is 17 residues. The V gene end was trimmed by 7 bases and the J gene end by 6 bases; junction bases not matched to a gene: 16.

Only a few counts were recorded for this clonotype. The gene calls are TRBV30 and TRBJ2-7; 8 bases align to TRBD1. This CDR3 has 15 residues. Germline CDR1 and CDR2: GTSNPN and SVGIG (reference sequence). Trimming at V came to 0 bases and at J to 4 bases, leaving 8 bases not matched to a gene. The CDR3 spells CAWSVLGQGPYEQYF. The DNA for the CDR3 is TGTGCCTGGAGTGTATTAGGACAGGGCCCGTACGAGCAGTACTTC.

This clonotype was observed many times. This chain links TRBV7-9 with TRBJ2-3; the match to TRBD2 covers 7 bases. Unmatched junction bases numbered 11, after V lost 2 bases and J lost 3 bases. This CDR3 contains 17 residues. CDR1 is SEHNR and CDR2 is FQNEAQ in the germline V gene (reference sequence). This CDR3 reads CASSLSWSASGTDTQYF. The CDR3 region has the DNA TGTGCCAGCAGCTTAAGTTGGTCGGCTAGCGGAACAGATACGCAGTATTTT.

This clonotype occurred a few times. The chain employs TRBV3-1 and TRBJ2-7, with no clear D. Trimming stripped 4 bases from V and 2 bases from J, with 12 bases between. The CDR3 has 14 residues. Looked up from germline, CDR1 is LGHDT and CDR2 is YNNKEL (reference sequence). The CDR3 DNA reads as TGTGCCAGCAGCCGTAGACAAGGCCCCTACGAGCAGTACTTC. Protein: CASSRRQGPYEQYF.

Many counts were recorded for this clonotype. The chain combines TRBV25-1 with TRBJ1-1; no clear D. Trimming shortened V by 1 base and J by 3 bases, and 12 bases separated the two germline ends. The CDR3 loop spans 15 amino acids. Per germline, CDR1 MGHDK and CDR2 SYGVNS. Here the CDR3 DNA reads TGTGCCAGCAGTGAATGGATGGACGGGTACACTGAAGCTTTCTTT. This translates into CASSEWMDGYTEAFF.

The chain carries TRBV15 and TRBJ2-7, with 8 bases matching TRBD1. The V gene's germline CDR1 is LNHNV and CDR2 YYDKDF (reference sequence). The CDR3 extends over 16 amino acids. With V trimmed by 3 bases and J by 2 bases, 9 bases remained unmatched. CDR3 amino acids: CATSRTRGRTPYEQYF. CDR3 DNA: TGTGCCACCAGCAGGACCAGGGGGCGAACACCCTACGAGCAGTACTTC.

The chain has TRBV7-9 and TRBJ2-7, with 9 bases fitting TRBD1. Trimming took 11 bases from V and 6 from J; bases not matched to a gene: 17. Germline CDR1 is SEHNR and CDR2 is FQNEAQ (reference sequence). CDR3 length: 15 amino acids. This CDR3 is CAGVSRTGANSEQYF. CDR3 nucleotide sequence: TGTGCCGGCGTATCGAGGACAGGGGCGAACTCCGAGCAGTACTTC.

Many counts were recorded for this clonotype. CDR3 bases: TGTGCCAGCGGGGGACAGGGTCGCGACTATAATTCACCCCTCCACTTT. Its protein product is CASGGQGRDYNSPLHF. The V and J genes are TRBV6-1 and TRBJ1-6; TRBD1 matches 9 bases. Germline trimming cut 8 bases from V and 3 bases from J; bases unmatched to any gene: 8. Per germline, CDR1 MNHNS and CDR2 SASEGT. This CDR3 comprises 16 residues.

The V and J genes are TRBV12-3 or TRBV12-4 and TRBJ2-1; 8 nucleotides align to TRBD2. Trimming cost V 3 bases and J 7 bases; bases outside gene matches: 8. CDR3 length: 15 residues. For the CDR3, the DNA is TGTGCCAGCAGTTTGGGCCGGGGGGGCCCTAATGAGCAGTTCTTC. Encoded protein: CASSLGRGGPNEQFF.